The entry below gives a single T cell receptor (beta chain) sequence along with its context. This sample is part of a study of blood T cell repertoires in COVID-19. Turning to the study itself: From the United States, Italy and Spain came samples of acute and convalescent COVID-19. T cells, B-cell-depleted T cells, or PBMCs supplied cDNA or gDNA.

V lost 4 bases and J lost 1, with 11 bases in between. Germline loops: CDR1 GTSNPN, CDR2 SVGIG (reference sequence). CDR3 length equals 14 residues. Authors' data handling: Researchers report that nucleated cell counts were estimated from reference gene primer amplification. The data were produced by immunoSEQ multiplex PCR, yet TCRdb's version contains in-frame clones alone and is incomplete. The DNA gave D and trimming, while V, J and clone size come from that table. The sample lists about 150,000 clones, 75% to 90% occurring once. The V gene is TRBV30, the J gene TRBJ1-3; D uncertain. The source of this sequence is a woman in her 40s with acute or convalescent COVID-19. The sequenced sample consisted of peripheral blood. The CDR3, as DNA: TGTGCCTGGAACGGCGGGCAGTCTGGAAACACCATATATTTT. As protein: CAWNGGQSGNTIYF.